This TCR beta chain was captured by sequencing in a study of T cells in Graves' hyperthyroidism and ophthalmopathy. Authors of the study amplified TCR beta CDR3 regions from RNA transcripts. Using the HTBI primer set, a first-round RT-PCR was run on the TCR CDR3. TCRdb analysed the multiplex PCR reads with MiXCR anew, one entry per CDR3 protein. Of more than 450,000 distinct CDR3 sequences in the sample, 12% to 15% were seen once. This clonotype appeared a few times. Germline trimming cut 3 bases from V and 5 bases from J; bases unmatched to any gene: 7. This CDR3 is 15 amino acids long. Germline values: CDR1 LGHNA, CDR2 YNFKEQ.

The material sequenced was blood. The genes are TRBV4-2 and TRBJ1-1; TRBD1 agrees at 9 bases. This clonotype originated in a woman aged 40 to 55 with Graves' hyperthyroidism. CDR3 loop: CASSHTGTGSTEAFF. In DNA form, the CDR3 reads TGTGCCAGCAGCCATACCGGGACAGGGAGTACTGAAGCTTTCTTT.